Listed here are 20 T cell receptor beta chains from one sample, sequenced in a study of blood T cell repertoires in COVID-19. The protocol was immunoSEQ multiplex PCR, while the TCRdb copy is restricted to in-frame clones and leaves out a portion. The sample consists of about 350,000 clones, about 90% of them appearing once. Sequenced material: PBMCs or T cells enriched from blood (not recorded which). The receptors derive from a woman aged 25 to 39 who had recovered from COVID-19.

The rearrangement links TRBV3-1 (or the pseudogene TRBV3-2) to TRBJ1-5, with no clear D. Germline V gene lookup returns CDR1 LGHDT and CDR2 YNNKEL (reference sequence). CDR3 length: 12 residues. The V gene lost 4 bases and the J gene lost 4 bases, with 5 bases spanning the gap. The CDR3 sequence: CASSLLNQPQHF. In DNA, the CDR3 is TGTGCCAGCAGCCTACTGAATCAGCCCCAGCATTTT.

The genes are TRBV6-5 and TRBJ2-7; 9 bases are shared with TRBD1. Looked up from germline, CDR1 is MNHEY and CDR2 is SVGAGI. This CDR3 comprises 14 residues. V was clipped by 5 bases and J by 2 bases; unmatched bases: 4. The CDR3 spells CASSRTGEPYEQYF. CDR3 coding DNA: TGTGCCAGCAGTCGGACAGGGGAACCCTACGAGCAGTACTTC.

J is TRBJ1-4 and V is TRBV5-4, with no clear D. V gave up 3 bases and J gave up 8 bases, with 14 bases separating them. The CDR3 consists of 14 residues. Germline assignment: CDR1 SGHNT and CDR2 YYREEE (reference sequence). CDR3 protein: CASSSPGRGEKLFF. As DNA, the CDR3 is TGTGCCAGCAGCTCCCCGGGCCGAGGGGAAAAACTGTTTTTT.

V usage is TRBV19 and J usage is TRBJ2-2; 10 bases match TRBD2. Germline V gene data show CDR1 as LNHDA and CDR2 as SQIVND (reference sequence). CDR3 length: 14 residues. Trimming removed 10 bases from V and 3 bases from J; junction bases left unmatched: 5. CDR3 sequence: CATERGGDTGELFF. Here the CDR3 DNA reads TGTGCCACTGAGCGGGGGGGCGACACCGGGGAGCTGTTTTTT.

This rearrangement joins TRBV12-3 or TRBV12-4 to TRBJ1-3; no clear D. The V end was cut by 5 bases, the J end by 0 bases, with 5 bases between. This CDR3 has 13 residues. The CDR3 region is CASSPSSGNTIYF. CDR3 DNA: TGTGCCAGCAGTCCCAGCTCTGGAAACACCATATATTTT.

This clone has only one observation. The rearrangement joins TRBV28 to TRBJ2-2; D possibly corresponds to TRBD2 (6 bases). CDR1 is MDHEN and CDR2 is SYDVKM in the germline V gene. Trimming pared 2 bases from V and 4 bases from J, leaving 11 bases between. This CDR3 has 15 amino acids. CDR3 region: CASSLTDYLTGELFF. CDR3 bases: TGTGCCAGCAGTTTAACGGACTATCTCACCGGGGAGCTGTTTTTT.

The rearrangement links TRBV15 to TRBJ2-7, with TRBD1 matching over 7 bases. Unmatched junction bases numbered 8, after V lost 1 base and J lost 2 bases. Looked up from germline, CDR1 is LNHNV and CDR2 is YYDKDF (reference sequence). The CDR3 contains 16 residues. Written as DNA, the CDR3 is TGTGCCACCAGCAGAGTATCGGGGCAGGGGGCCTACGAGCAGTACTTC. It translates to CATSRVSGQGAYEQYF.

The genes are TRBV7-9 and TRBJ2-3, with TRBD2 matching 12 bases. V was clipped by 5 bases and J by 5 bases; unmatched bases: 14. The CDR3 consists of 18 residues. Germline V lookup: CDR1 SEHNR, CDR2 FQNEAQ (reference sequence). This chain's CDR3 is CASSERASGGAQGDTQYF. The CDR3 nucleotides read TGTGCCAGCAGCGAGCGGGCTAGCGGGGGGGCCCAAGGAGATACGCAGTATTTT.

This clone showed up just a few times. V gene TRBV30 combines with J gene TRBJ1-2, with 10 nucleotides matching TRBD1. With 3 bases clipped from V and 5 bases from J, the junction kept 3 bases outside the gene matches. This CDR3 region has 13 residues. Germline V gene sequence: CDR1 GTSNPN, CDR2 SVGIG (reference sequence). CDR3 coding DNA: TGTGCCTGGAGCGGGGACAGGGGATATGGCTACACCTTC. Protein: CAWSGDRGYGYTF.

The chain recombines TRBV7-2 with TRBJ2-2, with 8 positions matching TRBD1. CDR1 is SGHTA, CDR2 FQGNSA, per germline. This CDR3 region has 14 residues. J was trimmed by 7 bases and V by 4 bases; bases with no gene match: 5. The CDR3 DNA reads TGTGCCAGCAGCTATTATACAGGGGGCGGGGAGCTGTTTTTT. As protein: CASSYYTGGGELFF.

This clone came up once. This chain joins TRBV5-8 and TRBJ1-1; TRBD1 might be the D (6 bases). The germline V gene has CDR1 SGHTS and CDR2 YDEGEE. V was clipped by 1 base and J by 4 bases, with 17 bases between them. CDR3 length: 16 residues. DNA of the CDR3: TGTGCCAGCAGCTTGAAAGGTAACAGGGTACGCACTGAAGCTTTCTTT. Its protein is CASSLKGNRVRTEAFF. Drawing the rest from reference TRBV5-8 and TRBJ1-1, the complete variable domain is EAGVTQSPTHLIKTRGQQATLRCSPISGHTSVYWYQQALGLGLQFLLWYDEGEERNRGNFPPRFSGRQFPNYSSELNVNALELEDSALYLCASSLKGNRVRTEAFFGQGTRLTVV.

Written as DNA, the CDR3 is TGTGCCAGTAGCACCTTCCCCGGACAGGGCGATACGCAGTATTTT. It encodes CASSTFPGQGDTQYF. The chain joins TRBV19 to TRBJ2-3; TRBD1 matches 8 bases. Germline V gene lookup returns CDR1 LNHDA and CDR2 SQIVND (reference sequence). CDR3 length: 15 amino acids. J was trimmed by 6 bases and V by 6 bases; bases with no gene match: 11.

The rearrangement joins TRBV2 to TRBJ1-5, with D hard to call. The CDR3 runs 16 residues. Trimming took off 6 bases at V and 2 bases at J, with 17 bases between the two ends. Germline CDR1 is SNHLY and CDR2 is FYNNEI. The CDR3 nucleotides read TGTGCCAGCAGGGCAGCGGTAACTGTTGGCAATCAGCCCCAGCATTTT. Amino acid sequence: CASRAAVTVGNQPQHF.

The CDR3, as DNA: TGCGCCAGCAGCTTGGATCCGGGACAGGGCAACGAGCAGTACTTC. Protein product: CASSLDPGQGNEQYF. The V call is TRBV5-1, the J call TRBJ2-7; 9 nucleotides agree with TRBD1. The junction had 6 bases not matched to a gene; V was cut back by 0 bases and J by 5 bases. This CDR3 spans 15 amino acids. From germline, CDR1 is SGHRS and CDR2 YFSETQ.

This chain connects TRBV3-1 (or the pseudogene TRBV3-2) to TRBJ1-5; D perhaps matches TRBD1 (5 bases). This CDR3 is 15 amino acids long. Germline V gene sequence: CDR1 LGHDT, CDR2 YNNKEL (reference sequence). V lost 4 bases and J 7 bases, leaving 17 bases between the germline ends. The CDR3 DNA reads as TGTGCCAGCAGCCTCGGAGTGGGGGGTATACAGCCCCAGCATTTT. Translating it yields CASSLGVGGIQPQHF.

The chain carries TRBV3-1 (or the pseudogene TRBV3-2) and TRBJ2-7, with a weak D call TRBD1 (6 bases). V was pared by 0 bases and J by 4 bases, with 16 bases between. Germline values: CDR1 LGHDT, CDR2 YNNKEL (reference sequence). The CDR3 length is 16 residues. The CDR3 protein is CASSQDGPKGVYEQYF. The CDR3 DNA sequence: TGTGCCAGCAGCCAAGATGGGCCAAAGGGGGTTTACGAGCAGTACTTC.

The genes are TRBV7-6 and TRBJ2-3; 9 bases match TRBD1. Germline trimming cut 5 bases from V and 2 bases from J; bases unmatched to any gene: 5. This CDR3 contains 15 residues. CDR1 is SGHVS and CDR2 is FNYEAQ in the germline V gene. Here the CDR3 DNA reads TGTGCCAGCAGCCTGGGACAGGGATACACAGATACGCAGTATTTT. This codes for CASSLGQGYTDTQYF.

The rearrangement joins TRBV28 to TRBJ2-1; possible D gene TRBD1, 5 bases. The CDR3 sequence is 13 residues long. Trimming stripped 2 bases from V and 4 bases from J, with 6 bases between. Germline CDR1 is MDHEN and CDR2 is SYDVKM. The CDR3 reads CASSLDSYNEQFF. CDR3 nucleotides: TGTGCCAGCAGTTTAGACAGTTACAATGAGCAGTTCTTC.

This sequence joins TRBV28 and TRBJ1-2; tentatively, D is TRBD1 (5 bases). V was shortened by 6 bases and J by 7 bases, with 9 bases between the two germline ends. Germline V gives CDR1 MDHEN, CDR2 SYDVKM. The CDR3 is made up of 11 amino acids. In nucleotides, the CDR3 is TGTGCCAGCAGGGCAGGGCCTGGCTACACCTTC. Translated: CASRAGPGYTF.

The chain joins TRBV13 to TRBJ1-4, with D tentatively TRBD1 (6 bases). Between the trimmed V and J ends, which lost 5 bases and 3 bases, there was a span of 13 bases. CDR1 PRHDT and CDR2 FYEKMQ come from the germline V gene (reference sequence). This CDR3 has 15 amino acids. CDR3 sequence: CASSARDIANEKLFF. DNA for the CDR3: TGTGCCAGCAGCGCCCGGGACATCGCTAATGAAAAACTGTTTTTT. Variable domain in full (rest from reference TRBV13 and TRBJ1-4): AAGVIQSPRHLIKEKRETATLKCYPIPRHDTVYWYQQGPGQDPQFLISFYEKMQSDKGSIPDRFSAQQFSDYHSELNMSSLELGDSALYFCASSARDIANEKLFFGSGTQLSVL.